The next 29 T cell receptor beta chains were all read from a single sample in a study of blood T cell repertoires in COVID-19. The protocol was immunoSEQ multiplex PCR, while the TCRdb copy is restricted to in-frame clones and leaves out a portion. This table has 71,000 or so clones, around 85% appearing once. Specimen: peripheral blood. These receptors came from a man between 65 and 85 years old with acute or convalescent COVID-19.

The chain links TRBV3-1 (or the pseudogene TRBV3-2) to TRBJ1-5; 7 nucleotides match TRBD1. J was trimmed by 7 bases and V by 1 base; bases with no gene match: 1. Germline V CDR1 and CDR2: LGHDT, YNNKEL (reference sequence). There are 13 residues in the CDR3. The CDR3 reads CASSQGGQQPQHF. The CDR3 DNA is TGTGCCAGCAGCCAAGGGGGACAGCAGCCCCAGCATTTT.

This CDR3 is CASSLRDTQYF. CDR3 DNA: TGTGCCAGCAGTCTACGAGATACGCAGTATTTT. The rearrangement joins TRBV28 to TRBJ2-3; D is undetermined. CDR1 MDHEN and CDR2 SYDVKM come from the germline V gene. This CDR3 is built from 11 residues. V was trimmed by 5 bases and J by 5 bases, leaving 5 bases between them.

This sequence joins TRBV6-2 or TRBV6-3 and TRBJ2-1; 14 bases fit TRBD2. Trimming took 4 bases from V and 8 from J; bases not matched to a gene: 4. The CDR3 extends over 15 amino acids. Germline V CDR1 and CDR2: MNHEY, SVGEGT. The CDR3 nucleotides read TGTGCCAGCAGTTCGGGACTAGCGGGAGTTGATGAGCAGTTCTTC. It yields the protein CASSSGLAGVDEQFF.

This chain connects TRBV7-9 to TRBJ2-7; 9 bases are a match to TRBD2. In germline, CDR1 is SEHNR, CDR2 FQNEAQ (reference sequence). J was trimmed by 4 bases and V by 5 bases; bases with no gene match: 6. CDR3 size: 14 residues. Written as DNA, the CDR3 is TGTGCCAGCAGCCGTGCGGGAGGGCCGTACGAGCAGTACTTC. Residues: CASSRAGGPYEQYF.

This sequence joins TRBV5-5 and TRBJ2-5; 9 bases map to TRBD1. The trim removed 4 bases at V and 5 bases at J, leaving 6 bases unmatched. This CDR3 has 14 residues. CDR1 and CDR2 from the germline V gene are SGHKS and YYEKEE (reference sequence). CDR3 DNA sequence: TGTGCCAGCAGCCCGAGGACAGGGGAGGAGACCCAGTACTTC. Protein product: CASSPRTGEETQYF.

The chain links TRBV6-6 to TRBJ2-1, with a weak D call TRBD1 (6 bases). Germline V gives CDR1 MNHNY, CDR2 SVGAGI (reference sequence). V lost 5 bases and J lost 9, with 17 bases in between. This CDR3 is 14 amino acids long. CDR3 loop: CASSGLRDTFEQFF. CDR3 in DNA: TGTGCCAGCAGTGGCCTCCGGGACACATTTGAGCAGTTCTTC.

V is TRBV6-5 and J is TRBJ2-1; 9 nucleotides agree with TRBD2. V gave up 3 bases and J gave up 1 base; unmatched junction bases: 1. Germline loops: CDR1 MNHEY, CDR2 SVGAGI. The CDR3 is made up of 15 amino acids. The CDR3 here is CASSYTSGSYNEQFF. CDR3 DNA: TGTGCCAGCAGTTATACTAGCGGGTCCTACAATGAGCAGTTCTTC.

The V and J genes are TRBV3-1 (or the pseudogene TRBV3-2) and TRBJ1-2; 8 bases fit TRBD1. Trimming at V came to 0 bases and at J to 8 bases, leaving 5 bases not matched to a gene. Per germline, CDR1 LGHDT and CDR2 YNNKEL (reference sequence). The CDR3 is made up of 14 amino acids. As DNA, the CDR3 is TGTGCCAGCAGCCAAGACGCGGGGACAGGCGGCTACACCTTC. Translation gives CASSQDAGTGGYTF.

There are a few counts of this clone. The chain recombines TRBV28 with TRBJ1-5; D unresolved. CDR1 MDHEN and CDR2 SYDVKM come from the germline V gene. The CDR3 contains 11 residues. Trimming stripped 4 bases from V and 5 bases from J, with 3 bases between. CDR3 in amino acids: CASSSDQPQHF. Here the CDR3 DNA reads TGTGCCAGCAGTTCAGATCAGCCCCAGCATTTT.

This chain uses TRBV18 with TRBJ1-1; D might be TRBD1 (6 bases). Looked up from germline, CDR1 is KGHSH and CDR2 is LQKENI. Between the trimmed V and J ends, which lost 2 bases and 3 bases, there was a span of 7 bases. This CDR3 has 13 amino acids. The chain's CDR3 is CASSPNRDTEAFF. CDR3 DNA: TGTGCCAGCTCACCAAACAGGGACACTGAAGCTTTCTTT.

The rearrangement links TRBV18 to TRBJ2-7; TRBD1 aligns across 7 bases. The V and J ends lost 2 bases and 6 bases, in that order; junction bases with no gene match: 7. Looked up from germline, CDR1 is KGHSH and CDR2 is LQKENI. The length of the CDR3 is 14 residues. The CDR3 DNA reads TGTGCCAGCTCACCAGTCGTCAACAGGGGCGAGCAGTACTTC. It is translated as CASSPVVNRGEQYF.

This clone appeared a few times. The J gene is TRBJ1-1, the V gene TRBV24-1; possible D gene TRBD1, 5 bases. CDR1 and CDR2 (germline): KGHDR, SFDVKD. Trimming stripped 5 bases from V and 5 bases from J, with 11 bases between. CDR3 length: 13 amino acids. The CDR3 coding sequence is TGTGCCACCAGTGGTCCAGGGCGTACTGAAGCTTTCTTT. It specifies CATSGPGRTEAFF.

The chain uses TRBV5-8 and TRBJ1-1, with 10 positions matching TRBD1. Losses at the gene ends were 2 bases for V and 11 bases for J; bases not matched to a gene: 12. The CDR3 extends over 15 amino acids. The germline V gene has CDR1 SGHTS and CDR2 YDEGEE. The CDR3 region has the DNA TGTGCCAGCAGCTTCCGGACAGGGGGACCAGTCTTGGCTTTCTTT. Translation gives CASSFRTGGPVLAFF.

V and J are TRBV30 and TRBJ1-4; D is ambiguous. In germline, CDR1 is GTSNPN, CDR2 SVGIG (reference sequence). The ends were cut back, 0 bases at V and 10 bases at J, with 15 bases in the middle. This CDR3 contains 14 residues. CDR3 loop: CAWSVPGGLGKLFF. In nucleotides, the CDR3 is TGTGCCTGGAGTGTACCGGGCGGGTTGGGAAAACTGTTTTTT.

The V and J genes are TRBV30 and TRBJ2-3; 7 bases line up with TRBD2. J lost 2 bases, V lost 2 bases, and 7 bases had no gene match. Per the germline V gene, CDR1 is GTSNPN and CDR2 is SVGIG (reference sequence). The CDR3 is 15 residues long. CDR3 region: CAWSLPGGYTDTQYF. CDR3 in DNA: TGTGCCTGGAGTCTACCGGGGGGTTACACAGATACGCAGTATTTT.

The chain couples TRBV4-3 to TRBJ2-7, with 10 bases that match TRBD2. V was pared by 0 bases and J by 6 bases, with 14 bases of the junction left unmatched. From germline, CDR1 is LGHNA and CDR2 YSLEER. The CDR3 consists of 18 residues. The CDR3 here is CASSQDIKKRGGLVEQYF. The DNA for the CDR3 is TGCGCCAGCAGCCAAGATATCAAAAAGCGGGGGGGGTTGGTCGAGCAGTACTTC.

This chain links TRBV28 with TRBJ1-2; 9 bases match TRBD1. After removal of 3 bases from V and 0 bases from J, the junction contained 8 bases not matched to a gene. The germline gives CDR1 MDHEN, CDR2 SYDVKM. This CDR3 region has 17 residues. This CDR3 reads CASSFRDRAPANYGYTF. The CDR3 DNA sequence: TGTGCCAGCAGTTTCAGGGACAGGGCCCCTGCTAACTATGGCTACACCTTC.

The chain is built from TRBV5-1 and TRBJ2-7, with D perhaps TRBD1 (6 bases). The CDR3 spans 15 residues. Germline V lookup: CDR1 SGHRS, CDR2 YFSETQ. Trimming cost V 2 bases and J 2 bases, with 14 bases left between them. CDR3 sequence reads: CASSLGGRGTYEQYF. Here the CDR3 DNA reads TGCGCCAGCAGCTTAGGGGGACGCGGCACCTACGAGCAGTACTTC. Complete variable domain (other parts from reference TRBV5-1 and TRBJ2-7): KAGVTQTPRYLIKTRGQQVTLSCSPISGHRSVSWYQQTPGQGLQFLFEYFSETQRNKGNFPGRFSGRQFSNSRSEMNVSTLELGDSALYLCASSLGGRGTYEQYFGPGTRLTVT.

The V and J genes are TRBV6-6 and TRBJ1-5; D might be TRBD1 (6 bases). The CDR3 loop spans 14 amino acids. From germline, CDR1 is MNHNY and CDR2 SVGAGI (reference sequence). Trimming removed 6 bases at V and 3 bases at J, with 12 bases between. The CDR3 here is CASRITGLNQPQHF. CDR3 sequence (DNA): TGTGCCAGCAGGATTACAGGGCTCAATCAGCCCCAGCATTTT.

The rearrangement joins TRBV15 to TRBJ2-1; 12 nucleotides agree with TRBD2. The J segment lost 8 bases and the V segment lost 0 bases, leaving 5 bases of the junction unmatched. Germline CDR1 is LNHNV and CDR2 is YYDKDF (reference sequence). The CDR3 runs 16 residues. The CDR3 DNA follows: TGTGCCACCAGCAGAGATCCTAGCGGGAGGGCCCATGAGCAGTTCTTC. Protein sequence: CATSRDPSGRAHEQFF.

This clone appeared a single time. The chain combines TRBV3-1 (or the pseudogene TRBV3-2) with TRBJ1-3; 9 bases fit TRBD1. This CDR3 has 18 residues. Trimming at V came to 2 bases and at J to 5 bases, leaving 13 bases not matched to a gene. Germline assignment: CDR1 LGHDT and CDR2 YNNKEL (reference sequence). The CDR3 nucleotides are TGTGCCAGCAGCCAAAAGTCGGGGACAGGGTTCGATCGAAACACCATATATTTT. Translated: CASSQKSGTGFDRNTIYF.

The V and J genes are TRBV5-4 and TRBJ2-2; TRBD1 matches 10 bases. CDR3 length equals 15 residues. After removal of 4 bases from V and 3 bases from J, the junction contained 3 bases not matched to a gene. Germline V gene sequence: CDR1 SGHNT, CDR2 YYREEE (reference sequence). CDR3 nucleotides: TGTGCCAGCAGCCGGGGACAGGGGTACACCGGGGAGCTGTTTTTT. Translating it yields CASSRGQGYTGELFF.

V usage is TRBV12-5 and J usage is TRBJ2-3, with D tentatively TRBD2 (5 bases). Germline V CDR1 and CDR2: LGHNT, FRNRAP. The CDR3 is made up of 12 amino acids. With 6 bases removed from V and 2 bases from J, the gap between germline ends came to 6 bases. The CDR3 sequence is CASGRATDTQYF. CDR3 DNA sequence: TGTGCTAGTGGGAGGGCCACAGATACGCAGTATTTT. Combining the CDR3 with reference TRBV12-5 and TRBJ2-3 gives the whole variable domain DARVTQTPRHKVTEMGQEVTMRCQPILGHNTVFWYRQTMMQGLELLAYFRNRAPLDDSGMPKDRFSAEMPDATLATLKIQPSEPRDSAVYFCASGRATDTQYFGPGTRLTVL.

About this clone itself: This CDR3 is also generated by other DNA sequences in the sample. V gene TRBV29-1 combines with J gene TRBJ1-2; D is perhaps TRBD1 (6 bases). CDR1 is SQVTM and CDR2 is ANQGSEA in the germline V gene. The CDR3 spans 10 residues. V lost 6 bases to trimming and J lost 8 bases, with 10 bases between them. The CDR3 loop is CSVETGGYTF. CDR3 DNA: TGCAGCGTAGAAACAGGGGGCTACACCTTC.

The chain is built from TRBV14 and TRBJ2-1; 9 bases are a match to TRBD2. V trimming: 1 base; J trimming: 9 bases; junction bases outside the gene matches: 7. Germline CDR1 and CDR2: SGHDN and FVKESK. The CDR3 totals 15 residues. CDR3 loop: CASSQVAGGPSEQFF. The CDR3 DNA sequence: TGTGCCAGCAGCCAAGTCGCGGGAGGGCCAAGTGAGCAGTTCTTC.

The count of this clone is one. The chain joins TRBV28 to TRBJ1-2, with D uncertain. There are 14 residues in the CDR3. The V gene's germline CDR1 is MDHEN and CDR2 SYDVKM. With 2 bases removed from V and 0 bases from J, the gap between germline ends came to 7 bases. DNA of the CDR3: TGTGCCAGCAGTTTAAGCGGCACTAACTATGGCTACACCTTC. Encoded protein: CASSLSGTNYGYTF.

A single count supports this clone. The chain couples TRBV3-1 (or the pseudogene TRBV3-2) to TRBJ2-2; tentative D call: TRBD1 (6 bases). The germline V gene encodes CDR1 LGHDT and CDR2 YNNKEL (reference sequence). Trimming took 6 bases from V and 8 from J, leaving 10 bases between them. CDR3 length: 12 residues. CDR3 nucleotide sequence: TGTGCCAGCAGGGCAGGGGCTGGGGAGCTGTTTTTT. This gives the protein CASRAGAGELFF.

This clone occurred many times. The rearrangement joins TRBV24-1 to TRBJ1-1; possible D gene TRBD1, 5 bases. The CDR3 extends over 15 amino acids. The V and J ends lost 2 bases and 1 base respectively, with 10 bases between them. Per the germline V gene, CDR1 is KGHDR and CDR2 is SFDVKD. The CDR3 protein is CATSDSGGQNTEAFF. DNA of the CDR3: TGTGCCACCAGTGATTCAGGCGGACAGAACACTGAAGCTTTCTTT.

As for this clone: This same CDR3 is encoded by further DNA sequences in the sample. The chain couples TRBV6-5 to TRBJ1-1; a possible D gene is TRBD1 (5 bases). The CDR3 extends over 13 amino acids. The V and J ends lost 3 bases and 5 bases respectively, with 10 bases between them. Germline V gene sequence: CDR1 MNHEY, CDR2 SVGAGI. The CDR3 DNA is TGTGCCAGCAGTTATCGGGGGGGTACTGAAGCTTTCTTT. This gives the protein CASSYRGGTEAFF.